What follows are 27 T cell receptor beta chains derived from one specimen sequenced in a study of blood T cell repertoires in COVID-19 (dated by TCRdb to about 2020). Receptor libraries were prepared by the immunoSEQ multiplex PCR assay. In TCRdb, the immuneACCESS table is reduced to in-frame sequences with V and J assigned. These tables do not hold every clone; where another copy was compared, an unresolved V gene accounts for under half, and the others remain unexplained. The sample table records fewer than 250,000 clones; 75% to 85% of these occur just once. The top ten clones comprise less than 6.5% of the sample. The sequenced sample was peripheral blood. The receptors were gathered from a human donor in a cohort sampled during active COVID-19.

The genes are TRBV11-2 and TRBJ2-2, with D possibly TRBD2 on 6 matching bases. V lost 5 bases to trimming and J lost 2 bases, with 12 bases between them. There are 15 residues in the CDR3. Germline lookup yields CDR1 SGHAT and CDR2 FQNNGV. The CDR3 sequence: CASSRGTYNTGELFF. The CDR3 DNA sequence: TGTGCCAGCAGCCGAGGGACTTACAACACCGGGGAGCTGTTTTTT.

This clone was observed a handful of times. The rearrangement joins TRBV28 to TRBJ2-7, with D unclear. The CDR3 extends over 14 amino acids. Germline V gene lookup returns CDR1 MDHEN and CDR2 SYDVKM. V lost 6 bases and J lost 5, with 17 bases in between. The CDR3 coding sequence is TGTGCCAGCAGCCGGTCGGGTCGAAGGCACGAGCAGTACTTC. Translating it yields CASSRSGRRHEQYF.

The chain combines TRBV6-5 with TRBJ1-1, with 9 bases identical to TRBD1. The CDR3 extends over 11 amino acids. V dropped 5 bases and J dropped 10; count of bases not matched to a gene: 2. From germline, CDR1 is MNHEY and CDR2 SVGAGI. CDR3 coding DNA: TGTGCCAGCAGTACAGGGGGCTTAGCTTTCTTT. This gives the protein CASSTGGLAFF.

V and J are TRBV11-3 and TRBJ2-1; D is perhaps TRBD2 (5 bases). Germline lookup yields CDR1 SGHNT and CDR2 YENEEA. This CDR3 has 12 residues. V was pared by 8 bases and J by 7 bases, with 12 bases between. The CDR3 sequence: CASGKRSNEQFF. Written as DNA, the CDR3 is TGTGCCAGCGGGAAGCGGAGTAATGAGCAGTTCTTC.

The chain employs TRBV6-5 and TRBJ1-2; 7 bases are shared with TRBD1. There are 14 residues in the CDR3. With 6 bases clipped from V and 2 bases from J, the junction kept 6 bases outside the gene matches. Per germline, CDR1 MNHEY and CDR2 SVGAGI. CDR3 sequence (DNA): TGTGCCAGCAGCCGGACAGGCGTAAACTATGGCTACACCTTC. Translation: CASSRTGVNYGYTF.

This clone showed up just a few times. The J gene is TRBJ1-1, the V gene TRBV9; no clear D gene. Germline CDR1 reads SGDLS; CDR2 reads YYNGEE. V was shortened by 4 bases and J by 0 bases, with 10 bases between the two germline ends. The CDR3 runs to 14 residues. The CDR3 DNA follows: TGTGCCAGCAGCCCCTTACGGGTGAACACTGAAGCTTTCTTT. This codes for CASSPLRVNTEAFF.

The chain recombines TRBV11-3 with TRBJ2-2; D might be TRBD2 (6 bases). This CDR3 region has 18 residues. The V end lost 5 bases, the J end lost 2 bases, and 21 bases lay between the germline ends. The germline V gene encodes CDR1 SGHNT and CDR2 YENEEA. CDR3 nucleotides: TGTGCCAGCAGCCGCAATCCGACGGCGGGACTTAACACCGGGGAGCTGTTTTTT. Amino acid sequence: CASSRNPTAGLNTGELFF.

The chain uses TRBV9 and TRBJ1-2, with D perhaps matching TRBD1 (5 bases). V lost 2 bases and J lost 3, with 17 bases in between. There are 16 residues in the CDR3. Germline CDR1 and CDR2: SGDLS and YYNGEE. In nucleotides, the CDR3 is TGTGCCAGCAGCGTTGGGGGGGACGCGGTTTACTATGGCTACACCTTC. Amino acid sequence: CASSVGGDAVYYGYTF.

The chain joins TRBV13 to TRBJ2-2, with TRBD2 identical over 8 bases. Germline V lookup: CDR1 PRHDT, CDR2 FYEKMQ (reference sequence). The CDR3 covers 14 residues. V was pared by 7 bases and J by 7 bases, with 8 bases of the junction left unmatched. The CDR3 is CASKRLARIGELFF. CDR3 bases: TGTGCCAGCAAGAGACTAGCGCGTATCGGGGAGCTGTTTTTT.

This clone was counted between two and nine times. The chain recombines TRBV10-2 with TRBJ2-1; TRBD2 aligns across 9 bases. The trim removed 3 bases at V and 9 bases at J, leaving 9 bases unmatched. This CDR3 comprises 15 residues. CDR1 is WSHSY, CDR2 SAAADI, per germline. The CDR3 reads CASSDGGRAGSEQFF. The CDR3 region has the DNA TGCGCCAGCAGTGACGGCGGGAGGGCCGGGAGTGAGCAGTTCTTC.

The chain uses TRBV7-2 and TRBJ2-1; 11 bases are shared with TRBD2. Unmatched junction bases numbered 11, after V lost 4 bases and J lost 6 bases. The germline V gene has CDR1 SGHTA and CDR2 FQGNSA. This CDR3 has 17 amino acids. CDR3 sequence: CASSSEGLAAPRNEQFF. The DNA for the CDR3 is TGTGCCAGCAGCTCCGAGGGACTAGCGGCCCCGCGCAATGAGCAGTTCTTC.

This chain joins TRBV10-2 and TRBJ2-3, with TRBD2 matching 14 bases. The V gene's germline CDR1 is WSHSY and CDR2 SAAADI. V was clipped by 8 bases and J by 5 bases; unmatched bases: 9. The CDR3 spans 16 residues. The chain's CDR3 is CASGLRLAGGEDTQYF. The DNA of the CDR3 is TGCGCCAGCGGACTAAGACTAGCGGGAGGGGAAGATACGCAGTATTTT.

This clone has just a few counts. V usage is TRBV24-1 and J usage is TRBJ2-7, with 10 positions matching TRBD2. The CDR3 runs 13 residues. Germline CDR1 reads KGHDR; CDR2 reads SFDVKD. The trim removed 9 bases at V and 8 bases at J, leaving 9 bases unmatched. DNA for the CDR3: TGTGCCACCGGGGCACTAGCGGGAACCCAGCAGTACTTC. As protein: CATGALAGTQQYF.

The chain combines TRBV10-3 with TRBJ2-3; 11 positions agree with TRBD2. V dropped 6 bases and J dropped 1; count of bases not matched to a gene: 0. This CDR3 has 14 residues. CDR1 is ENHRY, CDR2 SYGVKD, per germline. The CDR3 nucleotides are TGTGCCATCAGGGGACTAGCGGGCACAGATACGCAGTATTTT. Protein sequence: CAIRGLAGTDTQYF.

The V and J genes are TRBV6-1 and TRBJ1-5; tentatively, D is TRBD1 (6 bases). Germline V gives CDR1 MNHNS, CDR2 SASEGT. V shed 3 bases and J shed 7 bases, with 10 bases lying between them. This CDR3 contains 13 residues. CDR3 in amino acids: CASSDTGFQPQHF. CDR3 bases: TGTGCCAGCAGTGATACAGGGTTCCAGCCCCAGCATTTT.

The table lists this clone with a count of one. The chain is built from TRBV19 and TRBJ1-5, with 7 bases fitting TRBD1. The CDR3 contains 14 residues. The germline CDR1 and CDR2 sequences are LNHDA and SQIVND (reference sequence). Trimming cost V 5 bases and J 6 bases; bases outside gene matches: 7. CDR3 amino acids: CASSPTGESQPQHF. In DNA form, the CDR3 reads TGTGCCAGTAGTCCAACAGGGGAGAGTCAGCCCCAGCATTTT.

In regard to this clone: Other DNA sequences in the sample encode the same CDR3. The chain joins TRBV3-1 (or the pseudogene TRBV3-2) to TRBJ1-5, with a weak D call TRBD1 (5 bases). From germline, CDR1 is LGHDT and CDR2 YNNKEL (reference sequence). Trimming shortened V by 1 base and J by 2 bases, and 9 bases separated the two germline ends. The CDR3 covers 15 residues. The CDR3 loop is CASSQGQGGNQPQHF. The CDR3 DNA is TGTGCCAGCAGCCAAGGGCAGGGCGGCAATCAGCCCCAGCATTTT.

J is TRBJ1-4 and V is TRBV5-4, with D perhaps matching TRBD1 (5 bases). Germline CDR1 and CDR2: SGHNT and YYREEE (reference sequence). V lost 2 bases, J lost 8 bases, and 10 bases lay in between. The CDR3 extends over 13 amino acids. The CDR3 DNA sequence: TGTGCCAGCAGCTTACAGGAGGGGGAAAAACTGTTTTTT. The encoded protein is CASSLQEGEKLFF. Supplemented by reference TRBV5-4 and TRBJ1-4, the full variable domain reads ETGVTQSPTHLIKTRGQQVTLRCSSQSGHNTVSWYQQALGQGPQFIFQYYREEENGRGNFPPRFSGLQFPNYSSELNVNALELDDSALYLCASSLQEGEKLFFGSGTQLSVL.

This chain uses TRBV24-1 with TRBJ2-7, with a possible D match to TRBD1 (6 bases). The germline gives CDR1 KGHDR, CDR2 SFDVKD. V was cut by 9 bases and J by 5 bases, with 16 bases left in between. This CDR3 has 13 amino acids. In DNA, the CDR3 is TGTGCCACCGAGGGACACTCTAACCACGAGCAGTACTTC. As protein: CATEGHSNHEQYF.

The chain has TRBV24-1 and TRBJ1-4; D call uncertain. CDR3 length: 14 residues. Trimming removed 3 bases at V and 4 bases at J, with 8 bases between. Germline V CDR1 and CDR2: KGHDR, SFDVKD. CDR3 nucleotides: TGTGCCACCAGTGATGGAGGAGGTAATGAAAAACTGTTTTTT. The encoded protein is CATSDGGGNEKLFF.

The chain joins TRBV11-2 to TRBJ1-2; D gene uncertain. V lost 1 base, J lost 0 bases, and 9 bases lay in between. Germline V gives CDR1 SGHAT, CDR2 FQNNGV. This CDR3 is built from 15 residues. The DNA for the CDR3 is TGTGCCAGCAGCTTAGGGGCGGGAGCTAACTATGGCTACACCTTC. Its protein is CASSLGAGANYGYTF.

Here the CDR3 reads CASSVGGLAETQYF. The CDR3, as DNA: TGTGCCAGCAGCGTGGGGGGACTAGCAGAGACCCAGTACTTC. The J gene is TRBJ2-5, the V gene TRBV9; 9 bases map to TRBD2. This CDR3 has 14 amino acids. Germline CDR1 SGDLS, CDR2 YYNGEE. Germline trimming cut 2 bases from V and 4 bases from J; bases unmatched to any gene: 3. The full variable domain, its missing parts supplied by reference TRBV9 and TRBJ2-5, is DSGVTQTPKHLITATGQRVTLRCSPRSGDLSVYWYQQSLDQGLQFLIQYYNGEERAKGNILERFSAQQFPDLHSELNLSSLELGDSALYFCASSVGGLAETQYFGPGTRLLVL.

This chain uses TRBV9 with TRBJ2-1; 7 positions match TRBD1. This CDR3 is built from 15 residues. The V and J ends lost 2 bases and 6 bases, in that order; junction bases with no gene match: 8. Germline CDR1 is SGDLS and CDR2 is YYNGEE. CDR3 sequence reads: CASSVGTGVGNEQFF. DNA for the CDR3: TGTGCCAGCAGCGTCGGAACAGGGGTGGGCAATGAGCAGTTCTTC.

The rearrangement links TRBV24-1 to TRBJ2-5; D call uncertain. The CDR3 has 11 amino acids. Germline V gene sequence: CDR1 KGHDR, CDR2 SFDVKD. V was cut by 4 bases and J by 5 bases, with 4 bases left in between. The CDR3 spells CATSERETQYF. The CDR3 nucleotides read TGTGCCACCAGTGAGAGGGAGACCCAGTACTTC.

The V and J genes are TRBV7-6 and TRBJ1-2; D gene uncertain. Deletions cut 0 bases from V and 4 bases from J, with 12 bases between. Looked up from germline, CDR1 is SGHVS and CDR2 is FNYEAQ. The CDR3 totals 15 residues. The CDR3 is CASSLAQNTRYGYTF. For the CDR3, the DNA is TGTGCCAGCAGCTTAGCGCAAAACACCCGCTATGGCTACACCTTC.

In DNA, the CDR3 is TGTGCCAGCAGCCCCCAGGGGGCAGATACGCAGTATTTT. Amino acid sequence: CASSPQGADTQYF. The V call is TRBV11-3, the J call TRBJ2-3; 7 positions match TRBD1. From germline, CDR1 is SGHNT and CDR2 YENEEA. The CDR3 contains 13 residues. The trim removed 5 bases at V and 4 bases at J, leaving 3 bases unmatched. The full variable domain, with the rest looked up from reference TRBV11-3 and TRBJ2-3, is EAGVVQSPRYKIIEKKQPVAFWCNPISGHNTLYWYLQNLGQGPELLIRYENEEAVDDSQLPKDRFSAERLKGVDSTLKIQPAELGDSAVYLCASSPQGADTQYFGPGTRLTVL.

This chain joins TRBV29-1 and TRBJ1-4; possibly TRBD1 for D (5 bases). The germline gives CDR1 SQVTM, CDR2 ANQGSEA. This CDR3 contains 15 residues. V was pared by 3 bases and J by 6 bases, with 17 bases between. The CDR3 sequence: CSVDVDSSADEKLFF. The DNA for the CDR3 is TGCAGCGTTGACGTCGACAGTTCGGCTGATGAAAAACTGTTTTTT.